These 21 T cell receptor beta chains were sequenced from one sample in a study of blood T cells in healthy people across ages. The use of a sample-barcoded 5' primer and a J-beta primer mix characterized a second PCR of roughly 7 to 11 cycles. One entry per CDR3 protein, called by TCRdb with MiXCR from the 5' RACE reads. The table lists 1.5 million to 2 million distinct CDR3 sequences, about 32% of them singletons. Input material: blood. These TCRs come from a woman between 25 and 40 years old in good health.

This clonotype occurred a few times. The chain has TRBV6-5 and TRBJ2-7; TRBD1 matches 8 bases. The V segment lost 5 bases and the J segment 6 bases; nucleotides outside the gene matches: 6. The CDR3 contains 13 residues. Germline CDR1 and CDR2: MNHEY and SVGAGI. The CDR3 is CASSTGQGREQYF. The CDR3 DNA reads TGTGCCAGCAGTACCGGACAGGGTCGCGAGCAGTACTTC.

The V gene is TRBV28, the J gene TRBJ2-7; perhaps TRBD2 as D (5 bases). The J call may not be correct, given that the DNA end is closer to TRBJ2-5. CDR1 MDHEN and CDR2 SYDVKM come from the germline V gene. The CDR3 is made up of 14 amino acids. This CDR3 is CASSFLGSGETQYF. The CDR3 DNA is TGTGCCAGCAGTTTCCTTGGGAGTGGGGAGACCCAGTACTTC.

This clonotype was recorded at least ten times. This may stem from a read error, because a much larger clone lies one nucleotide away. This chain connects TRBV5-1 to TRBJ2-3, with D perhaps matching TRBD1 or TRBD2 (6 bases each). Germline-derived CDR1 and CDR2 are SGHRS and YFSETQ. Trimming left V 3 bases short and J 0 bases short, with 8 bases between. This CDR3 region has 14 residues. DNA of the CDR3: TGCGCCAGCAGCTGGGGGGCTAGCACAGATACGCAGTATTTT. Encoded protein: CASSWGASTDTQYF.

V usage is TRBV11-2 and J usage is TRBJ2-1; possibly TRBD2 for D (5 bases). CDR3 length: 17 residues. V was cut by 0 bases and J by 3 bases, with 15 bases left in between. Germline V gene lookup returns CDR1 SGHAT and CDR2 FQNNGV. CDR3 sequence reads: CASSLEGNGKGYNEQFF. The CDR3, as DNA: TGTGCCAGCAGCTTAGAGGGGAACGGGAAGGGCTACAATGAGCAGTTCTTC. The full variable domain, its missing parts supplied by reference TRBV11-2 and TRBJ2-1, is EAGVAQSPRYKIIEKRQSVAFWCNPISGHATLYWYQQILGQGPKLLIQFQNNGVVDDSQLPKDRFSAERLKGVDSTLKIQPAKLEDSAVYLCASSLEGNGKGYNEQFFGPGTRLTVL.

This clonotype showed up many times. The gene calls are TRBV29-1 and TRBJ2-3; D is unclear. Germline V gene lookup returns CDR1 SQVTM and CDR2 ANQGSEA. V was clipped by 0 bases and J by 6 bases, with 10 bases between them. The CDR3 is 13 amino acids. As DNA, the CDR3 is TGCAGCGTTGAAGATTCCGGATTGGATACGCAGTATTTT. It specifies CSVEDSGLDTQYF.

The V gene is TRBV3-1, the J gene TRBJ2-7; D remains unclear. Germline V gives CDR1 LGHDT, CDR2 YNNKEL (reference sequence). Deletions cut 3 bases from V and 5 bases from J, with 5 bases between. This CDR3 spans 11 amino acids. Here the CDR3 reads CASSHSHEQYF. DNA for the CDR3: TGTGCCAGCAGCCACAGCCACGAGCAGTACTTC.

V is TRBV5-6 and J is TRBJ2-1; TRBD1 agrees at 8 bases. CDR1 and CDR2 from the germline V gene are SGHDT and YYEEEE. The CDR3 is 16 amino acids. V lost 4 bases, J lost 2 bases, and 8 bases stayed unmatched. The CDR3 spells CASSVATGGTYNEQFF. The CDR3 DNA follows: TGTGCCAGCAGCGTGGCAACAGGGGGGACCTACAATGAGCAGTTCTTC.

This clonotype was picked up a small number of times. The chain recombines TRBV4-1 with TRBJ2-1, with D perhaps being TRBD1 or TRBD2 (5 bases each). V shed 0 bases and J shed 5 bases, with 20 bases lying between them. Germline V gene lookup returns CDR1 MGHRA and CDR2 YSYEKL. This CDR3 comprises 18 residues. This chain's CDR3 is CASSQEEPGLVGDNEQFF. CDR3 DNA sequence: TGCGCCAGCAGCCAAGAAGAGCCGGGGCTCGTAGGGGACAATGAGCAGTTCTTC.

This clonotype occurred a few times. The J gene is TRBJ2-1, the V gene TRBV6-6, with D possibly matching TRBD1 (5 bases). Germline lookup yields CDR1 MNHNY and CDR2 SVGAGI (reference sequence). This CDR3 contains 13 residues. V lost 3 bases, J lost 5 bases, and 8 bases lay in between. The CDR3 DNA is TGTGCCAGCAGTTATTCAGGGAACAATGAGCAGTTCTTC. As protein: CASSYSGNNEQFF.

The chain is built from TRBV7-2 and TRBJ1-2; possibly TRBD1 for D (6 bases). This CDR3 region has 14 residues. Trimming took 5 bases from V and 2 from J, leaving 12 bases between them. The germline V gene encodes CDR1 SGHTA and CDR2 FQGNSA. The CDR3 DNA reads as TGTGCCAGCAGCGCCCCGGGGGCGAACTATGGCTACACCTTC. It yields the protein CASSAPGANYGYTF.

In this sample, this clonotype turned up many times. V usage is TRBV6-1 and J usage is TRBJ2-5; 8 nucleotides line up with TRBD1. From germline, CDR1 is MNHNS and CDR2 SASEGT. With 11 bases clipped from V and 2 bases from J, the junction kept 13 bases outside the gene matches. CDR3 length: 15 residues. Here the CDR3 reads CAGSTSTGEQETQYF. The CDR3, as DNA: TGTGCCGGCTCCACCTCGACAGGGGAACAAGAGACCCAGTACTTC.

As to this clonotype: At one end, the junction sequence differs from germline, possibly due to a read error. The genes are TRBV27 and TRBJ2-2, with TRBD2 identical over 7 bases. From germline, CDR1 is MNHEY and CDR2 SMNVEV (reference sequence). The CDR3 extends over 16 amino acids. CDR3 sequence (DNA): TGTGCCAGCAGTTTAGAGAGAGCGGGATCGGCCGGGGAGCGGTTTTTT. Translating it yields CASSLERAGSAGERFF.

This clonotype has more than one count but fewer than ten. The genes are TRBV25-1 and TRBJ1-6; D ambiguous. The V gene's germline CDR1 is MGHDK and CDR2 SYGVNS. The CDR3 is 15 residues long. V was shortened by 5 bases and J by 8 bases, with 16 bases between the two germline ends. The CDR3 DNA reads TGTGCCAGCAGTACTGACGAGGGAGACTATTCACCCCTCCACTTT. It codes for CASSTDEGDYSPLHF.

The V gene is TRBV9, the J gene TRBJ2-4, with TRBD1 identical over 7 bases. The J call is doubtful: the DNA matches TRBJ2-7 better. The CDR3 runs 13 residues. CDR1 is SGDLS, CDR2 YYNGEE, per germline. This chain's CDR3 is CASSGDRDYEQYF. The CDR3 DNA is TGTGCCAGCAGCGGCGACAGGGACTACGAGCAGTACTTC.

In its sample, this clonotype was seen a few times. J is TRBJ2-4 and V is TRBV9; possible D gene TRBD2, 5 bases. From germline, CDR1 is SGDLS and CDR2 YYNGEE. Trimming stripped 1 base from V and 0 bases from J, with 11 bases between. The CDR3 consists of 16 residues. The CDR3 coding sequence is TGTGCCAGCAGCGTAATCCTGGACTTAGCCAAAAACATTCAGTACTTC. Translation: CASSVILDLAKNIQYF.

This clonotype was detected a few times. The CDR3 DNA is TGTGCCATCACTTACAGGGACGGCTACACCTTC. Amino acids: CAITYRDGYTF. The chain recombines TRBV10-3 with TRBJ1-2; D possibly corresponds to TRBD1 (6 bases). Germline V gene data show CDR1 as ENHRY and CDR2 as SYGVKD. This CDR3 comprises 11 residues. Trimming stripped 7 bases from V and 8 bases from J, with 11 bases between.

This clonotype has at least ten counts. The chain joins TRBV29-1 to TRBJ2-7; D is unresolved. In germline, CDR1 is SQVTM, CDR2 ANQGSEA. The V gene lost 1 base and the J gene lost 7 bases, with 11 bases spanning the gap. There are 12 residues in the CDR3. The CDR3 DNA is TGCAGCGTTGAAGTGGCAGTGCTGGAGCAGTACTTC. This gives the protein CSVEVAVLEQYF.

On this clonotype: Mismatch with germline at one junction end may stem from a read error. The V call is TRBV18, the J call TRBJ2-7, with 7 positions matching TRBD1. The CDR3 is made up of 13 amino acids. From germline, CDR1 is KGHSH and CDR2 LQKENI. CDR3 coding DNA: TGTGCCAGCTCACTGGGACAGACCTACGAGCGGTACTTC. Its protein product is CASSLGQTYERYF.

This clonotype was seen a handful of times. The chain uses TRBV2 and TRBJ2-7; D is unclear. V dropped 8 bases and J dropped 0 bases, with 5 bases sitting between them. The CDR3 has 11 residues. The germline V gene encodes CDR1 SNHLY and CDR2 FYNNEI. CDR3 region: CASCLSYEQYF. DNA of the CDR3: TGTGCCAGCTGTCTCTCCTACGAGCAGTACTTC.

As DNA, the CDR3 is TGTGCCAGCAGTTCTGGACAGATAATACTCTATGGCTACACCTTC. Amino acids: CASSSGQIILYGYTF. This sequence joins TRBV6-6 and TRBJ1-2; a weak D match, TRBD1 (6 bases). CDR1 is MNHNY, CDR2 SVGAGI, per germline (reference sequence). This CDR3 contains 15 residues. Trimming cost V 4 bases and J 4 bases, with 16 bases left between them.

This chain links TRBV28 with TRBJ1-2; possibly TRBD1 for D (5 bases). The germline V gene has CDR1 MDHEN and CDR2 SYDVKM. V was trimmed by 5 bases and J by 3 bases, leaving 13 bases between them. CDR3 length: 14 amino acids. The CDR3 sequence: CASSPPTEYYGYTF. In DNA form, the CDR3 reads TGTGCCAGCAGTCCCCCGACAGAATACTATGGCTACACCTTC.